This TCR beta chain was sequenced for a study of T cells after yellow fever vaccination. Synthesis of TCR cDNA relied on 5'RACE template switching, which attached a universal primer site and UMIs. TCRdb called the 5' RACE reads again in MiXCR, with one record for every CDR3 protein. The sample holds around 320,000 distinct CDR3 sequences, around 8.6% seen once. This clonotype turned up a few times. The germline V gene encodes CDR1 SGHRS and CDR2 YFSETQ. Trimming cost V 0 bases and J 5 bases, with 10 bases left between them. This CDR3 spans 14 amino acids. V and J are TRBV5-1 and TRBJ2-3; maybe TRBD1 (5 bases). The source material was CD4+ T cells sorted from PBMCs, sampled 5 days after the yellow fever booster vaccination. The clonotype comes from a man between 18 and 29 years old who received the YFV17D yellow fever vaccine. The CDR3 coding sequence is TGCGCCAGCAGCTTGGGGGAACAGGTAGATACGCAGTATTTT. It codes for CASSLGEQVDTQYF.